This passage covers 20 T cell receptor beta chains from one sample sequenced in a study of T cells in women clearing cervical HPV infection. Clones were sequenced by immunoSEQ multiplex PCR, and TCRdb holds only the in-frame ones, with some missing. The sample includes 30,000 to 45,000 clones. Material for sequencing was blood buffy coat. Receptor source: a woman between 18 and 69 years old with a cervical HPV16 infection that either progressed to CIN3+ or cleared (not recorded which).

Comments on this clone: The read is 3 residues too short to cover the CDR3 end, so that end is filled in from the germline J gene. The chain is built from TRBV19 and TRBJ1-2; TRBD1 might be the D (5 bases). Trimming cost V 7 bases and J 0 bases, with 15 bases left between them. The germline V gene encodes CDR1 LNHDA and CDR2 SQIVND (reference sequence). The CDR3 loop spans 15 amino acids. CDR3 sequence: CASTRQSSTNYGYTF. The CDR3 DNA, read in part, is TGTGCCAGTACCCGACAGTCATCAACTAACTATGGC.

A note on this clone: From the germline J gene comes the end of the CDR3, since the read stops 3 residues before it. V gene TRBV13 combines with J gene TRBJ2-7, with 12 bases fitting TRBD2. The CDR3 is 15 amino acids. Trimming at V came to 2 bases and at J to 4 bases, leaving 3 bases not matched to a gene. Germline V gene sequence: CDR1 PRHDT, CDR2 FYEKMQ (reference sequence). The sequenced part of the CDR3 DNA is TGTGCCAGCAGCTTACTAGCGGGGGGGCAGTACGAG. It encodes CASSLLAGGQYE. The complete CDR3 protein is CASSLLAGGQYEQYF.

In regard to this clone: The read comes to an end 3 residues before the CDR3 does, leaving the germline J gene to fill in the end. The chain recombines TRBV7-6 with TRBJ1-3; D ambiguous. The CDR3 is made up of 14 amino acids. Germline assignment: CDR1 SGHVS and CDR2 FNYEAQ. The V end lost 1 base, the J end lost 4 bases, and 8 bases lay between the germline ends. The CDR3: CASSLDLFGNTIYF. Incomplete CDR3 DNA: TGTGCCAGCAGCTTAGACTTATTCGGAAACACC.

Worth noting for this clone: The junction departs from the called germline gene at one end, perhaps through a read error. The read falls 3 residues short of the CDR3 end, and the missing part is taken from the germline J gene. This chain uses TRBV4-2 with TRBJ1-1, with a weak D call TRBD1 (6 bases). The V gene's germline CDR1 is LGHNA and CDR2 YNFKEQ. This CDR3 contains 13 residues. The sequenced part of the CDR3 DNA is TGCGCCAGCAGCAAACAGGGTAACACTGAA. Protein product: CASSKQGNTE. The full-length CDR3 reads as CASSKQGNTEAFF.

Details on this clone: The read stops 3 residues short of the end of the CDR3; the missing end is completed from the germline J gene. The rearrangement links TRBV15 to TRBJ2-5, with D perhaps matching TRBD1 (6 bases). Germline assignment: CDR1 LNHNV and CDR2 YYDKDF (reference sequence). Trimming pared 5 bases from V and 4 bases from J, leaving 14 bases between. CDR3 length equals 14 residues. CDR3 bases read: TGTGCCACCAGCGGTTCACAGGGAGTAGAGACC. Translation: CATSGSQGVET. Given in full, the CDR3 is CATSGSQGVETQYF.

Note on this clone: The read is 3 residues too short to cover the CDR3 end, so that end is filled in from the germline J gene. The V and J genes are TRBV6-2 or TRBV6-3 and TRBJ1-1, with unresolved D. The CDR3 is 13 amino acids. Trimming removed 3 bases from V and 4 bases from J, with 9 bases in between. CDR1 is MNHEY, CDR2 SVGEGT, per germline. The chain's CDR3 is CASSYRSFTEAFF. The DNA read from the CDR3 is TGTGCCAGCAGTTATCGGTCGTTCACTGAA.

In the case of this clone: The read terminates 3 residues ahead of where the CDR3 ends, so the germline J gene completes it. This chain links TRBV20-1 with TRBJ1-2; a weak D match, TRBD1 (6 bases). Germline CDR1 reads DFQATT; CDR2 reads SNEGSKA (reference sequence). V gave up 6 bases and J gave up 2 bases, with 16 bases separating them. The CDR3 spans 14 residues. Partial CDR3 DNA: TGCAGTGCAGTCGATGGGGGCGCAAACTATGGC. Its translation: CSAVDGGANYG. Given in full, the CDR3 is CSAVDGGANYGYTF.

About this clone itself: The read ends 3 residues before the CDR3 terminus; that terminus is restored from the germline J gene. The chain links TRBV19 to TRBJ1-2; D possibly corresponds to TRBD1 (5 bases). CDR3 length: 14 amino acids. CDR1 is LNHDA, CDR2 SQIVND, per germline (reference sequence). The CDR3 spells CASSISRDRYDYTF. CDR3 bases read: TGTGCCAGTAGTATTTCCAGGGATAGGTACGAC.

To note about this clone: Read sequence stops 3 residues before the CDR3 end, and the germline J gene provides the missing end. The chain couples TRBV7-2 to TRBJ2-3; tentatively, D is TRBD2 (5 bases). Germline V gene data show CDR1 as SGHTA and CDR2 as FQGNSA. The length of the CDR3 is 15 residues. Here the CDR3 reads CASSPRVVGVETQYF. The sequenced part of the CDR3 DNA is TGTGCCAGCAGCCCCCGGGTCGTCGGGGTCGAGACG. The full variable domain, rest sourced from reference TRBV7-2 and TRBJ2-3, is GAGVSQSPSNKVTEKGKDVELRCDPISGHTALYWYRQSLGQGLEFLIYFQGNSAPDKSGLPSDRFSAERTGGSVSTLTIQRTQQEDSAVYLCASSPRVVGVETQYFGPGTRLTVL.

The CDR3: CASSLFTDRVNNQPQHF. The CDR3 DNA, read in part, is TGTGCCAGCAGCTTATTCACGGACAGGGTCAACAATCAGCCC. This chain joins TRBV7-7 and TRBJ1-5; 8 nucleotides agree with TRBD1. The read finishes 3 residues shy of the CDR3 end, and the germline J gene is used to complete it. This CDR3 spans 17 amino acids. Germline-derived CDR1 and CDR2 are SSHAT and FNYEAQ (reference sequence). V shed 2 bases and J 3 bases; nucleotides not matched to a gene: 9.

Its frequency marks this clone as medium-sized. The observed sequence ends 3 residues before the CDR3 terminus, with the missing tail filled in from the germline J gene. The chain joins TRBV19 to TRBJ2-1; 11 bases are shared with TRBD2. The length of the CDR3 is 18 residues. CDR1 and CDR2 from the germline V gene are LNHDA and SQIVND (reference sequence). J gave up 5 bases and V 5 bases, and 14 bases lay outside the gene matches. The chain's CDR3 is CASSSHAELAGDNNEQFF. CDR3 DNA (partial): TGTGCCAGTAGTTCCCACGCCGAACTAGCGGGAGACAACAATGAG.

A note on this clone: Coverage ceases 3 residues before the CDR3 finishes, and the germline J gene fills in the end. This chain joins TRBV5-1 and TRBJ2-7; tentative D call: TRBD2 (6 bases). CDR1 and CDR2 (germline): SGHRS, YFSETQ. Between the trimmed V and J ends, which lost 0 bases and 5 bases, there was a span of 15 bases. CDR3 length equals 15 residues. CDR3 amino acids: CASSLGAGARDEQYF. The CDR3 DNA, read in part, is TGCGCCAGCAGCTTGGGAGCGGGTGCCCGCGACGAG.

A word on this clone: The read ends 3 residues early relative to the CDR3; the germline J gene fills the gap. This rearrangement joins TRBV30 to TRBJ2-5; possible D gene TRBD1, 6 bases. The CDR3 loop spans 16 amino acids. The germline CDR1 and CDR2 sequences are GTSNPN and SVGIG (reference sequence). Trimming stripped 3 bases from V and 0 bases from J, with 17 bases between. The CDR3 reads CAWSLPITGHQETQYF. The covered CDR3 bases are TGTGCCTGGAGCCTTCCGATCACAGGGCACCAAGAGACC.

A note on this clone: The read ends 3 residues shy of where the CDR3 ends; the end is completed using the germline J gene. V usage is TRBV2 and J usage is TRBJ2-7, with D possibly matching TRBD1 (5 bases). Germline V gene lookup returns CDR1 SNHLY and CDR2 FYNNEI. CDR3 length equals 14 residues. V lost 6 bases and J 3 bases, leaving 15 bases between the germline ends. The CDR3 DNA, read in part, is TGTGCCAGCAGGCCCAAGGGGTCATACTACGAG. This codes for CASRPKGSYYE. The complete CDR3 sequence is CASRPKGSYYEQYF.

A word on this clone: The CDR3 goes on 3 residues after the read ends, and that part is filled in from the germline J gene. The chain recombines TRBV10-3 with TRBJ2-7; 8 bases map to TRBD2. The germline V gene encodes CDR1 ENHRY and CDR2 SYGVKD. The CDR3 is 13 residues long. After removal of 6 bases from V and 2 bases from J, the junction contained 3 bases not matched to a gene. The sequenced CDR3 bases are TGTGCCATCAGGGTTAGCGGGGCCTACGAG. This encodes CAIRVSGAYE. The whole CDR3 sequence reads CAIRVSGAYEQYF.

A remark on this clone: With the read ending 3 residues before the CDR3 end, the germline J gene is used to fill in that end. This rearrangement joins TRBV19 to TRBJ1-6; 11 nucleotides agree with TRBD1. Germline-derived CDR1 and CDR2 are LNHDA and SQIVND (reference sequence). The CDR3 is 14 amino acids. The V segment lost 8 bases and the J segment 6 bases; nucleotides outside the gene matches: 3. CDR3 region: CASSGTGGNSPLHF. The sequenced CDR3 bases are TGTGCCAGTTCAGGGACAGGGGGTAATTCACCC.

Of note for this clone: The CDR3 end is not reached by the read, which stops 3 residues before it; the germline J gene fills it in. The V and J genes are TRBV5-4 and TRBJ1-1; weak D call: TRBD1 (5 bases). The CDR3 covers 13 residues. The V and J ends lost 2 bases and 4 bases respectively, with 9 bases between them. CDR1 is SGHNT, CDR2 YYREEE, per germline (reference sequence). The DNA read from the CDR3 is TGTGCCAGCAGCTTCTCAGGGCTCACTGAA. It encodes CASSFSGLTE. Given in full, the CDR3 is CASSFSGLTEAFF.

Regarding this clone: The read gets to within 3 residues of the CDR3 end, and the germline J gene fills in the rest. V and J are TRBV7-9 and TRBJ2-3; D not resolved. Germline V lookup: CDR1 SEHNR, CDR2 FQNEAQ (reference sequence). This CDR3 contains 13 residues. This CDR3 reads CASSLVTLETQYF. CDR3 DNA, as far as it was read: TGTGCCAGCAGCTTAGTAACCTTAGAGACG.

Regarding this clone: The DNA ends 3 residues before the CDR3 does, and the rest of the CDR3 is filled in from the germline J gene. The gene calls are TRBV9 and TRBJ1-1, with 8 bases lining up with TRBD1. Unmatched junction bases numbered 10, after V lost 6 bases and J lost 3 bases. CDR1 SGDLS and CDR2 YYNGEE come from the germline V gene. This CDR3 is 15 amino acids long. The part of the CDR3 DNA that was read is TGTGCCAGCACCCTTATCGACAGGGGTGACACTGAA. As protein: CASTLIDRGDTE. The whole CDR3 sequence reads CASTLIDRGDTEAFF.

As to this clone: The sequenced fragment ends 3 residues before the CDR3 boundary, so the rest is inferred from the germline J gene. The gene calls are TRBV30 and TRBJ2-4, with TRBD1 matching over 8 bases. The length of the CDR3 is 15 residues. CDR1 and CDR2 (germline): GTSNPN, SVGIG (reference sequence). The part of the CDR3 DNA that was read is TGTGCCTGGAGAGTACGTGGGACAGGTGACTATGGT. It translates to CAWRVRGTGDYG. The entire CDR3 sequence reads CAWRVRGTGDYGQYF.